The 13 T cell receptor beta chains below come from one sample, sequenced in a study of T cells of healthy individuals. TCRdb called the 5' RACE reads again in MiXCR, with one record for every CDR3 protein. The sample gives approximately 50,000 distinct CDR3 sequences, approximately 14% of which show up once; around 16% is in the top ten. The receptors here all came from a human donor in good health.

This clonotype was detected ten times or more. The chain combines TRBV7-2 with TRBJ1-1, with 7 bases matching TRBD1. This CDR3 comprises 15 residues. Germline-derived CDR1 and CDR2 are SGHTA and FQGNSA. V dropped 0 bases and J dropped 6; count of bases not matched to a gene: 7. CDR3 bases: TGTGCCAGCAGCTTAGCGCCGGGGCAGGGGGCTGAAGCTTTCTTT. This encodes CASSLAPGQGAEAFF.

This clonotype turned up a few times. The chain carries TRBV14 and TRBJ1-1; D unclear. Trimming took off 6 bases at V and 4 bases at J, with 9 bases between the two ends. CDR3 length: 12 amino acids. Germline lookup yields CDR1 SGHDN and CDR2 FVKESK. The DNA for the CDR3 is TGTGCCAGCAGGACCCTAGGCACTGAAGCTTTCTTT. It specifies CASRTLGTEAFF.

This clonotype was seen a handful of times. The chain combines TRBV20-1 with TRBJ1-6; D possibly corresponds to TRBD1 (6 bases). The CDR3 consists of 16 residues. Germline V gene lookup returns CDR1 DFQATT and CDR2 SNEGSKA (reference sequence). V shed 3 bases and J shed 6 bases, with 18 bases lying between them. CDR3 sequence: CSASDSRGAGNSPLHF. The CDR3 DNA follows: TGCAGTGCTAGCGACTCCCGGGGGGCGGGTAATTCACCCCTCCACTTT.

This rearrangement joins TRBV30 to TRBJ1-2, with D perhaps TRBD1 (6 bases). V lost 2 bases and J lost 0, with 22 bases in between. The CDR3 is made up of 18 amino acids. Germline V gene data show CDR1 as GTSNPN and CDR2 as SVGIG (reference sequence). The CDR3 here is CAWSLIGGLFRANYGYTF. DNA for the CDR3: TGTGCCTGGAGTTTAATCGGGGGCCTTTTTAGGGCTAACTATGGCTACACCTTC. Drawing the rest from reference TRBV30 and TRBJ1-2, the complete variable domain is SQTIHQWPATLVQPVGSPLSLECTVEGTSNPNLYWYRQAAGRGLQLLFYSVGIGQISSEVPQNLSASRPQDRQFILSSKKLLLSDSGFYLCAWSLIGGLFRANYGYTFGSGTRLTVV.

This clonotype has at least ten counts. This rearrangement joins TRBV7-9 to TRBJ1-2; D is undetermined. V lost 5 bases and J lost 3, with 10 bases in between. Germline-derived CDR1 and CDR2 are SEHNR and FQNEAQ (reference sequence). The length of the CDR3 is 13 residues. The CDR3 spells CASSPRADYGYTF. The CDR3 nucleotides read TGTGCCAGCAGCCCTCGAGCGGACTATGGCTACACCTTC.

This clonotype was picked up a small number of times. The chain uses TRBV6-5 and TRBJ1-2; D unresolved. This CDR3 is built from 11 residues. Germline assignment: CDR1 MNHEY and CDR2 SVGAGI. With 6 bases removed from V and 8 bases from J, the gap between germline ends came to 10 bases. CDR3 DNA: TGTGCCAGCAGCTCCCTTAGCGGCTACACCTTC. It is translated as CASSSLSGYTF.

In its sample, this clonotype was seen many times. The chain combines TRBV2 with TRBJ1-2; no clear D gene. Germline assignment: CDR1 SNHLY and CDR2 FYNNEI. The length of the CDR3 is 13 residues. The V gene lost 3 bases and the J gene lost 5 bases, with 10 bases spanning the gap. The CDR3 region has the DNA TGTGCCAGCAGTGATACCGAGATATATGGCTACACCTTC. Amino acid sequence: CASSDTEIYGYTF.

This clonotype was seen many times. V is TRBV20-1 and J is TRBJ2-2, with 7 bases that match TRBD2. This CDR3 is 14 amino acids long. Germline values: CDR1 DFQATT, CDR2 SNEGSKA (reference sequence). The V segment lost 2 bases and the J segment 2 bases; nucleotides outside the gene matches: 2. The CDR3 is CSARPAGNTGELFF. DNA of the CDR3: TGCAGTGCTAGACCAGCGGGAAACACCGGGGAGCTGTTTTTT.

This clonotype was observed at least ten times. The chain has TRBV6-5 and TRBJ2-6; D remains unclear. Germline V lookup: CDR1 MNHEY, CDR2 SVGAGI. The CDR3 has 16 amino acids. Trimming removed 4 bases at V and 1 base at J, with 11 bases between. CDR3 nucleotide sequence: TGTGCCAGCAGTTCCCCCTCGGCTTCTGGGGCCAACGTCCTGACTTTC. It codes for CASSSPSASGANVLTF.

There are many counts of this clonotype. The chain employs TRBV29-1 and TRBJ2-2; 7 bases are shared with TRBD1. Per germline, CDR1 SQVTM and CDR2 ANQGSEA. This CDR3 region has 14 residues. V was clipped by 4 bases and J by 2 bases; unmatched bases: 4. This chain's CDR3 is CSVGGTANTGELFF. CDR3 nucleotides: TGCAGCGTTGGGGGGACAGCAAACACCGGGGAGCTGTTTTTT.

This clonotype has only a few counts. The J gene is TRBJ2-5, the V gene TRBV5-1; a possible D gene is TRBD2 (5 bases). Trimming took 0 bases from V and 3 from J, leaving 9 bases between them. The germline gives CDR1 SGHRS, CDR2 YFSETQ. The CDR3 spans 14 residues. The chain's CDR3 is CASSLGGREETQYF. The CDR3, as DNA: TGCGCCAGCAGCTTGGGCGGGCGAGAAGAGACCCAGTACTTC.

This clonotype showed up many times. The chain recombines TRBV24-1 with TRBJ2-3; 8 positions agree with TRBD2. The germline CDR1 and CDR2 sequences are KGHDR and SFDVKD. This CDR3 spans 16 amino acids. Trimming removed 8 bases from V and 5 bases from J; junction bases left unmatched: 14. The DNA of the CDR3 is TGTGCCACCACTACCGGCCGAGCGGGAGAGGTAGATACGCAGTATTTT. It specifies CATTTGRAGEVDTQYF.

The V and J genes are TRBV7-6 and TRBJ2-3; perhaps TRBD1 as D (6 bases). The V and J ends lost 0 bases and 3 bases respectively, with 10 bases between them. Germline CDR1 is SGHVS and CDR2 is FNYEAQ. The CDR3 runs to 15 residues. The CDR3 spells CASSLAGGTTDTQYF. The CDR3 coding sequence is TGTGCCAGCAGCTTAGCAGGGGGAACAACAGATACGCAGTATTTT.